This passage covers 3 T cell receptor beta chains from one sample sequenced in a study of graft-versus-host responses after intestinal transplantation (TCRdb year 2021). Libraries came from the immunoSEQ multiplex PCR assay. The source is immuneACCESS, and TCRdb retained only in-frame sequences with V and J called. Part of the clones is not carried over; for the studies checked, unresolved V genes explain less than half of this, and the remainder is unexplained. For this sample the table gives some 29,000 clones, of which approximately 80% were detected only once. Together, the top ten hold 2.5% to 3.5% of the sample. Dithiothreitol, EDTA incubations and collagenase D digestion were used to isolate intraepithelial and lamina propria lymphocytes from graft specimens. The material sequenced was ileum tissue, taken 98 days after intestinal transplantation. Receptors were obtained from a human patient who received an intestinal transplant, so some T cells may come from the graft donor.

In the case of this clone: This is likely a read error, given that the CDR3 carries no conserved phenylalanine or tryptophan at its end. Here the CDR3 DNA reads TGCAGCGTTGATCAGGACACTGAAGCTTTCCTT. Its translation is CSVDQDTEAFL. The rearrangement joins TRBV29-1 to TRBJ1-1; D is ambiguous. Germline loops: CDR1 SQVTM, CDR2 ANQGSEA. This CDR3 contains 11 residues. Trimming stripped 3 bases from V and 3 bases from J, with 5 bases between.

The gene calls are TRBV9 and TRBJ2-3; 8 positions agree with TRBD2. The CDR3 runs to 17 residues. Germline lookup yields CDR1 SGDLS and CDR2 YYNGEE. Trimming removed 0 bases from V and 4 bases from J; junction bases left unmatched: 10. The CDR3 DNA follows: TGTGCCAGCAGCGTAGCCGGGGGGGCCATAGTGGCAGATACGCAGTATTTT. This gives the protein CASSVAGGAIVADTQYF.

The CDR3 spells CASSRVWGNQPQHF. CDR3 DNA: TGTGCCAGCAGCCGGGTTTGGGGCAATCAGCCCCAGCATTTT. The genes are TRBV6-1 and TRBJ1-5; the D is unclear. There are 14 residues in the CDR3. Germline lookup yields CDR1 MNHNS and CDR2 SASEGT. V shed 6 bases and J shed 2 bases, with 11 bases lying between them.